The entry below gives a single TCR beta chain sequence along with its context. The data derive from a study of control samples from healthy donors and cancer patients. V lost 6 bases and J 3 bases, leaving 9 bases between the germline ends. The CDR3 has 12 residues. Looked up from germline, CDR1 is SNHLY and CDR2 is FYNNEI. Only in-frame clones appear in the TCRdb table, and some are missing; sequencing was by immunoSEQ multiplex PCR. The data show around 140,000 clones, with roughly 92% seen just once and 10% to 15% held by the top ten. The gene calls are TRBV2 and TRBJ2-7; tentatively, D is TRBD1 (6 bases). The TCR originated in a man between 40 and 49 years old in good health. The sequenced sample consisted of blood. The CDR3 spells CASRQDSYEQYF. The CDR3 DNA reads TGTGCCAGCAGGCAGGACAGCTACGAGCAGTACTTC.